Listed here are 8 T cell receptor beta chains from one sample, sequenced in a study of a mutant IDH1 vaccine in newly diagnosed glioma. Which antigens these TCRs recognize remains unknown. Produced via immunoSEQ multiplex PCR; TCRdb's table is partial and in-frame only. The repertoire has 110,000 or so clones, roughly 90% of them found once; the top ten carry roughly 0.55%. The sample's time point: week 11, during vaccination. Vaccination used 300 ug of mutant IDH1 20-mer peptide per dose, with topical imiquimod. The sequencing used PBMCs, collected from a glioma patient whose treatment included an IDH1 peptide vaccine. The receptors stem from a woman between 50 and 59 years old with glioma.

This chain links TRBV13 with TRBJ1-3, with D hard to call. The CDR3 spans 15 residues. The V gene's germline CDR1 is PRHDT and CDR2 FYEKMQ (reference sequence). V shed 5 bases and J shed 6 bases, with 17 bases lying between them. The CDR3 reads CASSPEGDLENTIYF. In nucleotides, the CDR3 is TGTGCCAGCAGCCCTGAAGGAGACTTAGAAAACACCATATATTTT.

The CDR3 is CASSYQASGNTIYF. CDR3 DNA: TGTGCCAGCAGTTACCAGGCCTCTGGAAACACCATATATTTT. This chain connects TRBV27 to TRBJ1-3; D unresolved. V lost 4 bases and J 0 bases, leaving 7 bases between the germline ends. The germline V gene encodes CDR1 MNHEY and CDR2 SMNVEV (reference sequence). The CDR3 is 14 amino acids.

This clone was found a few times. This sequence joins TRBV10-2 and TRBJ2-2; D uncertain. CDR3 length equals 13 residues. The germline V gene has CDR1 WSHSY and CDR2 SAAADI. With 6 bases removed from V and 4 bases from J, the gap between germline ends came to 9 bases. The CDR3 is CASSPDTTGELFF. CDR3 nucleotides: TGCGCCAGCAGCCCCGACACCACCGGGGAGCTGTTTTTT.

V usage is TRBV18 and J usage is TRBJ1-2; no clear D gene. The V end lost 3 bases, the J end lost 8 bases, and 13 bases lay between the germline ends. CDR1 KGHSH and CDR2 LQKENI come from the germline V gene. The CDR3 is 13 amino acids. The CDR3 sequence: CASSPGGLEGYTF. For the CDR3, the DNA is TGTGCCAGCTCACCGGGAGGGTTGGAGGGCTACACCTTC.

The rearrangement links TRBV19 to TRBJ1-3, with D uncertain. Germline V CDR1 and CDR2: LNHDA, SQIVND (reference sequence). Trimming took off 3 bases at V and 0 bases at J, with 9 bases between the two ends. This CDR3 has 15 amino acids. The CDR3 coding sequence is TGTGCCAGTAGTATCGACCTGAGCTCTGGAAACACCATATATTTT. Translation: CASSIDLSSGNTIYF.

The chain recombines TRBV6-1 with TRBJ2-1; 10 bases are shared with TRBD1. V lost 7 bases to trimming and J lost 5 bases; unmatched junction nucleotides: 8. The CDR3 is 15 amino acids. Germline CDR1 reads MNHNS; CDR2 reads SASEGT. The CDR3 protein is CASMYWDRGDNEQFF. DNA for the CDR3: TGTGCCAGCATGTACTGGGACAGGGGAGACAATGAGCAGTTCTTC.

The rearrangement joins TRBV18 to TRBJ2-5, with a possible D match to TRBD1 (5 bases). Germline V gene lookup returns CDR1 KGHSH and CDR2 LQKENI. Trimming removed 0 bases from V and 5 bases from J, with 19 bases in between. The CDR3 sequence is 17 residues long. DNA of the CDR3: TGTGCCAGCTCACCACCACTTAGTCAAGGGGCTAGGGAGACCCAGTACTTC. Translating gives CASSPPLSQGARETQYF.

The genes are TRBV29-1 and TRBJ1-1; weak D call: TRBD1 (6 bases). CDR3 size: 13 residues. The germline V gene has CDR1 SQVTM and CDR2 ANQGSEA. Written as DNA, the CDR3 is TGCAGTGCCATAGTGGGGGGCCGCCGGATAGCTTTCTTT. Its translation is CSAIVGGRRIAFF.